What follows are 8 T cell receptor beta chains derived from one specimen sequenced in a study of T-cell reconstitution after alpha-beta-depleted transplantation in children. A library of TCRbeta sequences, prepared with unique molecular identifiers, was generated. TCRdb analysed the PCR reads with MiXCR anew, one entry per CDR3 protein. Of around 600,000 distinct CDR3 sequences in the sample, approximately 22% are singletons; the top ten hold over 12%. The material sequenced was PBMCs, mostly from graft donor cells, taken 360 days after TCRalphabeta/CD19-depleted stem cell transplant. The receptors shown here come from a boy in the first two years of life who had a stem cell transplant for acute myeloid leukemia, so the T cells may come from the graft donor.

The chain is built from TRBV12-3 or TRBV12-4 and TRBJ2-5, with TRBD2 matching over 7 bases. The CDR3 has 15 amino acids. V lost 7 bases and J lost 2; bases outside the gene matches: 10. CDR3 sequence reads: CASMGRAWGQETQYF. CDR3 coding DNA: TGTGCCAGCATGGGGAGGGCCTGGGGACAAGAGACCCAGTACTTC.

The J gene is TRBJ1-5, the V gene TRBV28; TRBD1 aligns across 9 bases. This CDR3 has 14 amino acids. Trimming cost V 5 bases and J 4 bases; bases outside gene matches: 3. Germline loops: CDR1 MDHEN, CDR2 SYDVKM. CDR3 nucleotides: TGTGCCAGCAGTAAAGACAGGGGGAATCAGCCCCAGCATTTT. This codes for CASSKDRGNQPQHF.

The genes are TRBV20-1 and TRBJ2-5; D may match TRBD1 or TRBD2 (5 bases each). V was shortened by 5 bases and J by 4 bases, with 14 bases between the two germline ends. From germline, CDR1 is DFQATT and CDR2 SNEGSKA (reference sequence). The length of the CDR3 is 13 residues. CDR3 loop: CSACDRGRETQYF. The CDR3 DNA reads as TGCAGTGCTTGTGATAGGGGACGAGAGACCCAGTACTTC.

This clonotype was observed at least ten times. This chain joins TRBV12-3 or TRBV12-4 and TRBJ1-5; 7 bases line up with TRBD1. V lost 7 bases, J lost 0 bases, and 12 bases stayed unmatched. The CDR3 loop spans 17 amino acids. Written as DNA, the CDR3 is TGTGCCAGCAATACAGGGGCCACCCAATATAGCAATCAGCCCCAGCATTTT. Protein: CASNTGATQYSNQPQHF.

The chain uses TRBV20-1 and TRBJ1-5; D may be TRBD1 (6 bases). The CDR3 sequence is 13 residues long. CDR1 and CDR2 from the germline V gene are DFQATT and SNEGSKA (reference sequence). Trimming took off 7 bases at V and 3 bases at J, with 13 bases between the two ends. The CDR3 loop is CSVRDTANQPQHF. CDR3 DNA sequence: TGCAGTGTACGGGACACTGCCAATCAGCCCCAGCATTTT.

This rearrangement joins TRBV6-5 to TRBJ1-6; D call uncertain. Per the germline V gene, CDR1 is MNHEY and CDR2 is SVGAGI. V gave up 6 bases and J gave up 10 bases, with 10 bases separating them. The CDR3 covers 12 residues. CDR3 sequence reads: CASRATGSPLHF. The CDR3 DNA reads as TGTGCCAGCAGGGCCACCGGCTCACCCCTCCACTTT.

This clonotype was recorded at least ten times. The chain carries TRBV12-3 or TRBV12-4 and TRBJ2-2; no firm D call. The CDR3 runs 16 residues. V lost 6 bases and J lost 6, with 20 bases in between. This CDR3 reads CASRRKRHPLAGELFF. CDR3 DNA sequence: TGTGCCAGCAGACGTAAGCGCCACCCCCTCGCCGGGGAGCTGTTTTTT.

In its sample, this clonotype was seen many times. This chain links TRBV21-1 with TRBJ1-6. TRBV21-1 is recorded as a pseudogene. The CDR3 length is 16 residues. The CDR3 reads CASSKDYGPNHSPLHF. The CDR3 DNA is TGTGCCAGCAGCAAAGATTACGGGCCCAACCATTCACCCCTCCACTTT.